This T cell receptor beta chain was sequenced in a study of blood T cell repertoires in COVID-19. For the study at large: From T cells, B-cell-depleted T cells, or PBMCs came the material, which was cDNA or gDNA.

In the original workflow: Researchers report that nucleated cell counts were estimated from reference gene primer amplification. Generated by immunoSEQ multiplex PCR, the TCRdb table keeps only in-frame clones and is missing some. The D gene and trimming were derived from the DNA, and the V and J assignments and clone size from that table. The sample holds approximately 270,000 clones, roughly nine tenths seen once. Those who participated ranged in age from roughly 18 to 89 years and resided in 20 to 30 US areas. Grouping used clinical history reported by participants in a survey and questionnaire. The sequencing input was PBMCs or T cells enriched from blood (not recorded which). The TCR comes from a woman aged 55-75 years who had recovered from COVID-19.

CDR3 sequence: CASSQGGLAAYEQYF. CDR3 in DNA: TGTGCCAGCAGCCAAGGGGGACTAGCGGCCTACGAGCAGTACTTC. The rearrangement uses TRBV3-1 (or the pseudogene TRBV3-2) and TRBJ2-7, with TRBD2 matching 11 bases. V lost 1 base to trimming and J lost 2 bases; unmatched junction nucleotides: 1. This CDR3 contains 15 residues. Germline loops: CDR1 LGHDT, CDR2 YNNKEL (reference sequence).